This T cell receptor (beta chain) was documented in a study of T cell responses to AZD1222 COVID-19 vaccine. Broader study findings: Only a handful of AZD1222 recipients, roughly 6 in all, had baseline seropositivity. The donor group comprised mostly white British people and more females; the analysis possibly underestimated clonal diversity. Across the whole spike, CD4 TCRs peaked at regions 160-218 and 743-854.

The data were produced by immunoSEQ multiplex PCR, yet TCRdb's version contains in-frame clones alone and is incomplete. The sample gives 95,000 to 150,000 clones, around 93% of which show up once; approximately 5.1% is in the top ten. The V end lost 8 bases, the J end lost 7 bases, and 12 bases lay between the germline ends. Germline V CDR1 and CDR2: SNHLY, FYNNEI. The CDR3 spans 13 residues. Regarding this clone: The antigen remains unidentified.

This specimen was peripheral blood, taken 28 days after the second AZD1222 dose. This receptor was taken from an adult who received the AZD1222 COVID-19 vaccine. The J gene is TRBJ1-6, the V gene TRBV2; no clear D gene. CDR3 region: CASPTGPNSPLHF. CDR3 DNA: TGTGCCAGCCCCACTGGACCCAATTCACCCCTCCACTTT.